The clone carrying this T cell receptor (beta chain) was counted ten times or more. Antigen specificity is unknown. The CDR3 has 15 amino acids. Trimming cost V 4 bases and J 8 bases, with 15 bases left between them. From germline, CDR1 is MGHRA and CDR2 YSYEKL. The data derive from a study of identical twins. TCRdb used MiXCR to reprocess the 5' RACE reads, holding one entry per CDR3 protein. The sample contains 700,000 to 950,000 distinct CDR3 sequences, over 9% of which appear only once. Study outcomes and limitations: Recombination models fit unrelated individuals' TCR alpha sharing but underestimated twins'.

The sample was also linked to a second study, of yellow fever vaccine responses in identical twins. From that paper: A vaccine T cell response that seemed partly convergent and partly personalized was reported in twins.

Sequences were obtained from PBMCs. This clonotype was sampled from a young woman in good health. The chain has TRBV4-1 and TRBJ1-6; TRBD1 is a possible D gene (6 bases). For the CDR3, the DNA is TGCGCCAGCAGCCTTTGGGGGCAAGGGGATTCACCCCTCCACTTT. This sequence encodes CASSLWGQGDSPLHF.